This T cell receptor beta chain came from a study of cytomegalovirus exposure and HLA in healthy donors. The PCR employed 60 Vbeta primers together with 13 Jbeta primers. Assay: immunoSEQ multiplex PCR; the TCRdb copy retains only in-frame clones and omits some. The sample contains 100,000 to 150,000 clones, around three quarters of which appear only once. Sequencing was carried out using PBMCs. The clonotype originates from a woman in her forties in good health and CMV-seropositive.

CDR3 coding DNA: TGCAGCGTCTCAGGGGGAAGGGGATCCTACGAGCAGTACTTC. Its protein product is CSVSGGRGSYEQYF. The V gene is TRBV29-1, the J gene TRBJ2-7; 7 positions agree with TRBD1. The CDR3 totals 14 residues. The J segment lost 1 base and the V segment lost 6 bases, leaving 9 bases of the junction unmatched. Germline loops: CDR1 SQVTM, CDR2 ANQGSEA.